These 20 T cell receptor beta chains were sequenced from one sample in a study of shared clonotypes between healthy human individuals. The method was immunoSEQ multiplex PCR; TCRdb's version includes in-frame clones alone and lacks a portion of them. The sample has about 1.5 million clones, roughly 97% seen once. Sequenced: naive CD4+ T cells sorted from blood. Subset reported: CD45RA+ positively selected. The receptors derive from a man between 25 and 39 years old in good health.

The CDR3 loop is CASYTIIPPETQYF. Written as DNA, the CDR3 is TGTGCCAGTTATACGATCATCCCTCCAGAGACCCAGTACTTC. V usage is TRBV7-2 and J usage is TRBJ2-5; unclear D gene. V shed 9 bases and J shed 4 bases, with 18 bases lying between them. Germline V gene lookup returns CDR1 SGHTA and CDR2 FQGNSA. CDR3 size: 14 residues. The whole variable domain, filled in from reference TRBV7-2 and TRBJ2-5, reads GAGVSQSPSNKVTEKGKDVELRCDPISGHTALYWYRQSLGQGLEFLIYFQGNSAPDKSGLPSDRFSAERTGGSVSTLTIQRTQQEDSAVYLCASYTIIPPETQYFGPGTRLLVL.

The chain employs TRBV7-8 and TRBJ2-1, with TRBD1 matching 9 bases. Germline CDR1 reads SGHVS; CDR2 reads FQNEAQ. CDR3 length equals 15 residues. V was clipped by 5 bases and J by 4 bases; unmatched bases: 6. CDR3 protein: CASSPQGASYNEQFF. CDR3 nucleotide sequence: TGTGCCAGCAGCCCACAGGGGGCATCGTACAATGAGCAGTTCTTC.

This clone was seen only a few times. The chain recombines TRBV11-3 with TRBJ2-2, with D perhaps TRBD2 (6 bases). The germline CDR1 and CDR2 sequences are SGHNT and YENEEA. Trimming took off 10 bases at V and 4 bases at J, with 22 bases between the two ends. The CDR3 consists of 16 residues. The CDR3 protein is CATIKRRLESTGELFF. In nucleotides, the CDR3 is TGTGCCACAATTAAAAGAAGACTAGAATCCACCGGGGAGCTGTTTTTT.

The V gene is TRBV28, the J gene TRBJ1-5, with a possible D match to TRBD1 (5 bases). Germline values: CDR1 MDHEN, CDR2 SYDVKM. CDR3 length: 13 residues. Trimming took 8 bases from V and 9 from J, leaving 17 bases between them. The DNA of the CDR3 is TGTGCCAGCGCACAGCGGGGGGATCGGCCCCAGCATTTT. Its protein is CASAQRGDRPQHF.

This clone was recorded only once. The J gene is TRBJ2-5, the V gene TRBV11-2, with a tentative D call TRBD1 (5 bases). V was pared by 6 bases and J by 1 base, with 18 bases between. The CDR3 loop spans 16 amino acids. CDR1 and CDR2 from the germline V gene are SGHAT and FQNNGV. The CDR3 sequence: CASSKRWGQVQETQYF. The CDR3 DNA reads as TGTGCCAGCAGTAAAAGGTGGGGCCAGGTCCAAGAGACCCAGTACTTC. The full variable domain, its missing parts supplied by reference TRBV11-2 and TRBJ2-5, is EAGVAQSPRYKIIEKRQSVAFWCNPISGHATLYWYQQILGQGPKLLIQFQNNGVVDDSQLPKDRFSAERLKGVDSTLKIQPAKLEDSAVYLCASSKRWGQVQETQYFGPGTRLLVL.

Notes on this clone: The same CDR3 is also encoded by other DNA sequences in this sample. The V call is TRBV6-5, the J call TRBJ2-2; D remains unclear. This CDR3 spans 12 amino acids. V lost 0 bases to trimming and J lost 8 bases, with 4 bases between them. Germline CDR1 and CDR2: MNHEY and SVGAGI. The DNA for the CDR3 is TGTGCCAGCAGTTACTCGACAGGGGAGCTGTTTTTT. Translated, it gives CASSYSTGELFF.

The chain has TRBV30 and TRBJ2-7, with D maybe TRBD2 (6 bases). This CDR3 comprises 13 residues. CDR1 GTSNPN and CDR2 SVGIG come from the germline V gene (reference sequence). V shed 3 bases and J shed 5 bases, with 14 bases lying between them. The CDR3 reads CAWRWAGRHEQYF. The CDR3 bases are TGTGCCTGGAGGTGGGCAGGGAGGCACGAGCAGTACTTC.

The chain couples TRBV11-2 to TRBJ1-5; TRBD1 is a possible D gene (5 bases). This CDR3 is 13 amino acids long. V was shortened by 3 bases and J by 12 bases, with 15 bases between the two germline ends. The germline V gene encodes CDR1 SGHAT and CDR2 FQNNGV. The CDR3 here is CASSLGPEGYQHF. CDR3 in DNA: TGTGCCAGCAGCTTGGGACCGGAGGGATACCAGCATTTT.

As DNA, the CDR3 is TGTGCCAGCTCACCATTCGAGGGGCAAGGCGAGCAGTACTTC. Its translation: CASSPFEGQGEQYF. The J gene is TRBJ2-7, the V gene TRBV18; D possibly uses TRBD1 or TRBD2 (5 bases each). This CDR3 is built from 14 residues. Germline CDR1 KGHSH, CDR2 LQKENI. Trimming shortened V by 2 bases and J by 6 bases, and 14 bases separated the two germline ends.

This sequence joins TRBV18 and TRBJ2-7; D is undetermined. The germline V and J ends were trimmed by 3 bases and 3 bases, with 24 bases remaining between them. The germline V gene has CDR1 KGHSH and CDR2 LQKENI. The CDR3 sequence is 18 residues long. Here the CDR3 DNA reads TGTGCCAGCTCACCCCCGAACAGCCGTTTATTGAAAAACTACGAGCAGTACTTC. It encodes CASSPPNSRLLKNYEQYF.

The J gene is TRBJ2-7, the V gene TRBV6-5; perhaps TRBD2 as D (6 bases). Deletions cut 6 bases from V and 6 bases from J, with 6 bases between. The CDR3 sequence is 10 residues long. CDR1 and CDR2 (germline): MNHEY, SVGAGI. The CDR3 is CASRGLEQYF. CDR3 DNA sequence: TGTGCCAGCAGGGGACTCGAGCAGTACTTC.

CDR3 sequence (DNA): TGTGCCAGCAGTCCCGGACAGATTCTCGAGCAGTACTTC. Translation: CASSPGQILEQYF. The chain joins TRBV14 to TRBJ2-7, with D maybe TRBD1 (6 bases). The V end lost 6 bases, the J end lost 6 bases, and 15 bases lay between the germline ends. The CDR3 loop spans 13 amino acids. Germline values: CDR1 SGHDN, CDR2 FVKESK.

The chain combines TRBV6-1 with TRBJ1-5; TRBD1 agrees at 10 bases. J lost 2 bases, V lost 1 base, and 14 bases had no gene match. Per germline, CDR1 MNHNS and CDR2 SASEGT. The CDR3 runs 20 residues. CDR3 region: CASSEDLSGQGLKGNQPQHF. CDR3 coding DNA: TGTGCCAGCAGTGAAGACTTATCGGGACAGGGGCTAAAGGGCAATCAGCCCCAGCATTTT.

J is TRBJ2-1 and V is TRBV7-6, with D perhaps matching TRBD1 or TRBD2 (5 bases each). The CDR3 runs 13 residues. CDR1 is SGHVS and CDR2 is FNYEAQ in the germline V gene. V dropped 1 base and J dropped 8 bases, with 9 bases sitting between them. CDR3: CASSLGDVYEQFF. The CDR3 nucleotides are TGTGCCAGCAGCTTAGGGGACGTGTATGAGCAGTTCTTC.

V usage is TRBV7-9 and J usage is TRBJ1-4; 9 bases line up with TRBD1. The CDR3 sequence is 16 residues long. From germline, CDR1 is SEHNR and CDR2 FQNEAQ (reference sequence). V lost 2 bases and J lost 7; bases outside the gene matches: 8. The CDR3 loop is CASSLSGQGWAEKLFF. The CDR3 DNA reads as TGTGCCAGCAGCTTAAGCGGACAGGGGTGGGCTGAAAAACTGTTTTTT.

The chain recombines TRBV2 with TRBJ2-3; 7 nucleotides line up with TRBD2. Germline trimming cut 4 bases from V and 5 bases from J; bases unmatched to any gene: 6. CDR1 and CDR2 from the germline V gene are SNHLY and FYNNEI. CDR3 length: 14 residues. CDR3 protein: CASSGASGGDTQYF. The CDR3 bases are TGTGCCAGCAGTGGAGCTAGCGGAGGAGATACGCAGTATTTT.

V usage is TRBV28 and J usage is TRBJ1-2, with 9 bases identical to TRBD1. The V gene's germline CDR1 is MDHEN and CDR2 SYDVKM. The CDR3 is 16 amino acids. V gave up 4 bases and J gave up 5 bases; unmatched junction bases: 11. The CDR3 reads CASSSLTGGRGYGYTF. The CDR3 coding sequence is TGTGCCAGCAGTTCACTAACAGGGGGCCGGGGTTATGGCTACACCTTC.

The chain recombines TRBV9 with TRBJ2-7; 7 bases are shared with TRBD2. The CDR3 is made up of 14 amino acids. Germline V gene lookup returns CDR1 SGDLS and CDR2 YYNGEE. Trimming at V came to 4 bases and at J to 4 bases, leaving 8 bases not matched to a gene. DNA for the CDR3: TGTGCCAGCAGCTCAGGGAGGGGTGTTTACGAGCAGTACTTC. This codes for CASSSGRGVYEQYF.

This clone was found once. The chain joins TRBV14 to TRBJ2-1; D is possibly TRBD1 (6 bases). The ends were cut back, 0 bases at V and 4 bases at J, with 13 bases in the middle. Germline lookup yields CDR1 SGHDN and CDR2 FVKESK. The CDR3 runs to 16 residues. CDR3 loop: CASSQDSGATYNEQFF. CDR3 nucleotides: TGTGCCAGCAGCCAAGATTCAGGGGCGACGTACAATGAGCAGTTCTTC.

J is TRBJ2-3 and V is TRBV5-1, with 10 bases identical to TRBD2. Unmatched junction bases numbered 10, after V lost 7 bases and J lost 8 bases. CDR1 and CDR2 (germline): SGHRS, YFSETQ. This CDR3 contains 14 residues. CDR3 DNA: TGCGCCAGCGCCGAGGGGGCTAGCGGGAGTACGCAGTATTTT. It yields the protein CASAEGASGSTQYF.